Sequencing of this T cell receptor beta chain was carried out in a study of Ad26.COV2.S vaccination and SARS-CoV-2 variants. Across the study: Recipients of Ad26.COV2.S got it intramuscularly, once or twice 56 days apart. Study-wide results and caveats: Vaccine recipients had higher spike-specific TCR breadth than placebo recipients.

Profiling relied on immunoSEQ multiplex PCR, and the TCRdb table lists in-frame clones only, not all of them. Among fewer than 400,000 clones listed, 88% were seen once. This CDR3 has 16 amino acids. V was cut by 5 bases and J by 5 bases, with 21 bases left in between. Germline-derived CDR1 and CDR2 are SGHVS and FQNEAQ. Concerning this clone: The antigen is not known.

The treatment was: some 20 received Ad26.COV2.S at low or high dose, single or two shots; several received placebo; per-sample allocation not given. Day 63 after the first injection of vaccine or placebo was the sampling time. This chain links TRBV7-8 with TRBJ1-1; D gene ambiguous. The sequenced sample was peripheral blood, obtained in a trial of Ad26.COV2.S vaccine versus placebo. This clonotype was sampled from a person between 18 and 65 years old who received the Ad26.COV2.S COVID-19 vaccine or a placebo. The CDR3 here is CASSPSFGELGTEAFF. For the CDR3, the DNA is TGTGCCAGCAGCCCGAGCTTCGGGGAGCTGGGGACTGAAGCTTTCTTT.